The entry that follows covers one TCR beta chain sequence. What it binds is not known. These data originate in a study of human T cells and chemical hapten exposure. About the study: The study enrolled mostly female patients with alopecia areata, totalis or universalis. Variability of per-sample TCR yields stemmed mainly from small differences in pooled library volume.

Via MiXCR, TCRdb re-called the RACE reads, giving one row per CDR3 protein. This table holds 75,000 to 100,000 distinct CDR3 sequences, around 12% found once. Time point specified: patch test 1, 2 weeks after DPC sensitization. Treatment noted: therapeutic diphenylcyclopropenone sensitization with weekly scalp DPC. The CDR3 totals 15 residues. V was pared by 6 bases and J by 2 bases, with 6 bases of the junction left unmatched. Germline CDR1 DFQATT, CDR2 SNEGSKA (reference sequence). Study findings and constraints: Patch test score tracked positively with PT1 expanded TCR counts. Relative to controls, expanded TCRs formed significantly more large CDR3 similarity clusters.

The gene calls are TRBV20-1 and TRBJ2-3, with 12 bases identical to TRBD2. The sample was whole blood, taken in connection with sensitization to the hapten diphenylcyclopropenone (DPC). The TCR sequence derives from a woman in her thirties or forties with alopecia areata. Some clones in this sample may be carry-over from other donors' samples. As DNA, the CDR3 is TGCAGTGCGCTGACTAGCGGGAGAAACACAGATACGCAGTATTTT. This encodes CSALTSGRNTDTQYF.